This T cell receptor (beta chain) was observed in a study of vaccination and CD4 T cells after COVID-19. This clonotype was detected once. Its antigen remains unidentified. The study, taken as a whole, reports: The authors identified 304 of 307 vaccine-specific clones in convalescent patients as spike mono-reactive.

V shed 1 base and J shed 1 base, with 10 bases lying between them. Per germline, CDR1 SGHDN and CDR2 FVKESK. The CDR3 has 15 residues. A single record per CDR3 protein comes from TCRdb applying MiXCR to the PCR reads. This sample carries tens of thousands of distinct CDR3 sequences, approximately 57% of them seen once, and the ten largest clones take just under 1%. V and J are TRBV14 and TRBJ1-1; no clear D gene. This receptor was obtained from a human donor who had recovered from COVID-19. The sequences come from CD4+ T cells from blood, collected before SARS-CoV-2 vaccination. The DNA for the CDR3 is TGTGCCAGCAGCCAAGTCGGAGGATGGAACACTGAAGCTTTCTTT. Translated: CASSQVGGWNTEAFF.